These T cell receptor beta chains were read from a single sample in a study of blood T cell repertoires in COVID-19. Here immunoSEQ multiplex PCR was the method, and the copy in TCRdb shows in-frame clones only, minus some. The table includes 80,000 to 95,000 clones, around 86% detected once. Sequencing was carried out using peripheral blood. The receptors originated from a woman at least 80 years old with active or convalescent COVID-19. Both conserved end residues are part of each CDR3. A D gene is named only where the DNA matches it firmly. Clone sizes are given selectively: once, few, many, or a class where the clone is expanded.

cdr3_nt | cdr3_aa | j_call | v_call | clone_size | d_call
TGTGCCAGCAGTAACAGACAGAACACTGAAGCTTTCTTT | CASSNRQNTEAFF | TRBJ1-1 | TRBV2 | . | .
TGTGCCAGCAGTATACTACCCCGTCAGCCCCAGCATTTT | CASSILPRQPQHF | TRBJ1-5 | TRBV6-2/TRBV6-3 | . | .
TGCGCCAGCAGCAACAGGGCGGGAGGAGACAATGAGCAGTTCTTC | CASSNRAGGDNEQFF | TRBJ2-1 | TRBV4-1 | . | TRBD2
TGTGCCAGCAGCTTATTTTCAGGGGGCACCGGGGAGCTGTTTTTT | CASSLFSGGTGELFF | TRBJ2-2 | TRBV7-9 | . | TRBD1
TGTGCCAGCAGCTTATCCCTTAATGAAAAACTGTTTTTT | CASSLSLNEKLFF | TRBJ1-4 | TRBV7-2 | . | .
TGTGCCAGTAGGTACAGGTTCCAAGAGACCCAGTACTTC | CASRYRFQETQYF | TRBJ2-5 | TRBV19 | . | .
TGTGCCAGCAGAGCCGAATTGAACACTGAAGCTTTCTTT | CASRAELNTEAFF | TRBJ1-1 | TRBV7-9 | . | .
TGTGCCATCAAATCGGACTCTGGCGGTGAAAAACTGTTTTTT | CAIKSDSGGEKLFF | TRBJ1-4 | TRBV10-3 | . | .
TGTGCCTGGGGGCGCGGGAGAGAGACCCAGTACTTC | CAWGRGRETQYF | TRBJ2-5 | TRBV30 | . | TRBD2
TGTGCCAGTATCGAAGGACAGTTCAGATCCTCGGGCTACACCTTC | CASIEGQFRSSGYTF | TRBJ1-2 | TRBV19 | . | .
TGCGCCAGCAGCCAAGTCGGCAGGGGGGAAGGCGGCTACACCTTC | CASSQVGRGEGGYTF | TRBJ1-2 | TRBV4-3 | few | TRBD1
TGTGCCAGCAGTTGGACACCGAACACCGGGGAGCTGTTTTTT | CASSWTPNTGELFF | TRBJ2-2 | TRBV6-4 | . | .
TGTGCCAGCAGCTTAGACAGGGGGGATGGTGAGCAGTTCTTC | CASSLDRGDGEQFF | TRBJ2-1 | TRBV11-2 | . | .
TGTGCCAGCAGCTCGACAGGAAGCTACGAGCAGTACTTC | CASSSTGSYEQYF | TRBJ2-7 | TRBV11-2 | . | .
TGTGCCAGCAGAGGGCGGGCGGGGGCAGGCACCGGGGAGCTGTTTTTT | CASRGRAGAGTGELFF | TRBJ2-2 | TRBV7-2 | few | .
TGTGCCAGCAGCTTGTCGCGCGAGACCCAGTACTTC | CASSLSRETQYF | TRBJ2-5 | TRBV7-2 | . | .
TGTGCCAGCAGCTTAGGGGCGGGTTTCGGGGAGCTGTTTTTT | CASSLGAGFGELFF | TRBJ2-2 | TRBV7-2 | . | .
TGTGCCAGTAGTATTTTACTAGCTAGCACAGATACGCAGTATTTT | CASSILLASTDTQYF | TRBJ2-3 | TRBV19 | . | .
TGTGCCATCAGCCCCAGGTCGGGGGGTGCAGATACGCAGTATTTT | CAISPRSGGADTQYF | TRBJ2-3 | TRBV10-3 | . | TRBD2
TGTGCCAGCAGCCGCCTTGGGGACTCCCTTTCGAATGAGCAGTTCTTC | CASSRLGDSLSNEQFF | TRBJ2-1 | TRBV11-2 | once | .
TGTGCCAGCAGCCGGAAGACAGGGTCTGTTGAAGCTTTCTTT | CASSRKTGSVEAFF | TRBJ1-1 | TRBV3-1/TRBV3-2 | . | TRBD1
TGTGCCAGCAGCTTAGCGCAGGGGGGAGTCGCGGAGCAGTTCTTC | CASSLAQGGVAEQFF | TRBJ2-1 | TRBV7-9 | . | .
TGTGCCAGCAGCCTCAAGCTGGGGGGTCCGGGCACAGATACGCAGTATTTT | CASSLKLGGPGTDTQYF | TRBJ2-3 | TRBV7-2 | . | .
TGTGCCAGCACTCTGGGACAGTCCAGTGGCTACACCTTC | CASTLGQSSGYTF | TRBJ1-2 | TRBV12-3/TRBV12-4 | . | TRBD1
TGTGCCAGCACCAGACTAGCAAGGCCAGATACGCAGTATTTT | CASTRLARPDTQYF | TRBJ2-3 | TRBV21-1 | . | .
TGTGCCAGCAGTGTACAGGGTTCCCCTGGAAACACCATATATTTT | CASSVQGSPGNTIYF | TRBJ1-3 | TRBV27 | . | .
TGTGCCAGCAGCGCTTATCAGGGGAATGGCTACACCTTC | CASSAYQGNGYTF | TRBJ1-2 | TRBV9 | . | .
TGTGCCAGCAGCACGGACAGGGGTAGTTACGCTAATGAAAAACTGTTTTTT | CASSTDRGSYANEKLFF | TRBJ1-4 | TRBV7-9 | . | TRBD1